Presented here are 21 T cell receptor beta chains from one specimen sequenced in a study of T-cell reconstitution after alpha-beta-depleted transplantation in children. Molecular barcoding with unique molecular identifiers was used for the TCRbeta library. TCRdb re-analysed the PCR reads in MiXCR, keeping a single row per CDR3 protein. The repertoire has 300,000 to 400,000 distinct CDR3 sequences, around 15% of them found once; the top ten carry about 41%. The material sequenced was PBMCs, mostly from graft donor cells, taken 360 days after TCRalphabeta/CD19-depleted stem cell transplant. The receptors originated from a male patient between 2 and 10 years old who had a stem cell transplant for acute lymphoblastic leukemia, so the T cells may come from the graft donor.

This sequence joins TRBV5-1 and TRBJ1-5, with D maybe TRBD1 (5 bases). V was cut by 0 bases and J by 4 bases, with 11 bases left in between. Germline CDR1 is SGHRS and CDR2 is YFSETQ. The CDR3 loop spans 15 amino acids. CDR3 nucleotide sequence: TGCGCCAGCAGCTTGGGCGATACAGGAAATCAGCCCCAGCATTTT. As protein: CASSLGDTGNQPQHF.

The rearrangement uses TRBV7-2 and TRBJ2-7; 13 nucleotides match TRBD2. Germline trimming cut 5 bases from V and 0 bases from J; bases unmatched to any gene: 4. CDR1 and CDR2 from the germline V gene are SGHTA and FQGNSA. CDR3 length: 16 residues. CDR3 DNA: TGTGCCAGCAGCGAGGGACTAGCGGGAAGCTCCTACGAGCAGTACTTC. Translating gives CASSEGLAGSSYEQYF.

The sample holds many counts of this clonotype. The chain is built from TRBV29-1 and TRBJ2-1; the match to TRBD2 covers 9 bases. Germline CDR1 reads SQVTM; CDR2 reads ANQGSEA. This CDR3 comprises 14 residues. After removal of 1 base from V and 11 bases from J, the junction contained 9 bases not matched to a gene. The DNA of the CDR3 is TGCAGCGTTGAAGGTGCGGGAGGGCCTTATAAGCAGTTCTTC. It specifies CSVEGAGGPYKQFF.

The genes are TRBV28 and TRBJ2-1; D unresolved. CDR3 length: 12 amino acids. Trimming cost V 7 bases and J 9 bases, with 13 bases left between them. The germline V gene encodes CDR1 MDHEN and CDR2 SYDVKM. In nucleotides, the CDR3 is TGTGCCAGCACTCTTGAGCCGGGTGAGCAGTTCTTC. Residues: CASTLEPGEQFF.

At least ten counts were recorded for this clonotype. The chain recombines TRBV6-5 with TRBJ2-3, with 8 bases identical to TRBD1. CDR3 length: 17 residues. V gave up 2 bases and J gave up 0 bases; unmatched junction bases: 7. Germline values: CDR1 MNHEY, CDR2 SVGAGI. The CDR3 region has the DNA TGTGCCAGCAGTTACGGCCGGACAGGGCTTAGCACAGATACGCAGTATTTT. Translating gives CASSYGRTGLSTDTQYF.

The V and J genes are TRBV7-6 and TRBJ2-5, with 7 bases fitting TRBD1. Germline CDR1 and CDR2: SGHVS and FNYEAQ. CDR3 length: 15 amino acids. V dropped 2 bases and J dropped 4; count of bases not matched to a gene: 7. This CDR3 is CASSLNRQGVETQYF. The CDR3 nucleotides are TGTGCCAGCAGCTTAAACCGACAGGGAGTAGAGACCCAGTACTTC. Filled out from reference TRBV7-6 and TRBJ2-5, the complete variable domain reads GAGVSQSPRYKVTKRGQDVALRCDPISGHVSLYWYRQALGQGPEFLTYFNYEAQQDKSGLPNDRFSAERPEGSISTLTIQRTEQRDSAMYRCASSLNRQGVETQYFGPGTRLLVL.

This clonotype was picked up many times. V gene TRBV29-1 combines with J gene TRBJ2-1; no reliable D call. This CDR3 region has 12 residues. In germline, CDR1 is SQVTM, CDR2 ANQGSEA. V was shortened by 7 bases and J by 0 bases, with 7 bases between the two germline ends. This CDR3 is CSGIRSYNEQFF. In DNA, the CDR3 is TGCAGCGGCATTCGCTCCTACAATGAGCAGTTCTTC.

Ten or more counts support this clonotype. The rearrangement links TRBV7-3 to TRBJ2-1; 8 bases match TRBD2. The CDR3 spans 16 residues. Trimming removed 1 base from V and 5 bases from J; junction bases left unmatched: 7. CDR1 is SGHTA, CDR2 FQGTGA, per germline. The CDR3 is CASSLIGTRDHNEQFF. Here the CDR3 DNA reads TGTGCCAGCAGCTTAATAGGGACTAGAGATCACAATGAGCAGTTCTTC.

This chain joins TRBV28 and TRBJ2-5; 11 nucleotides match TRBD2. This CDR3 comprises 17 residues. V was clipped by 5 bases and J by 2 bases; unmatched bases: 10. Germline CDR1 MDHEN, CDR2 SYDVKM. CDR3 sequence: CASSPILRTSGQETQYF. DNA of the CDR3: TGTGCCAGCAGTCCTATCCTAAGGACTAGCGGGCAAGAGACCCAGTACTTC.

The rearrangement joins TRBV6-2 or TRBV6-3 to TRBJ2-1, with TRBD2 matching 14 bases. The V gene's germline CDR1 is MNHEY and CDR2 SVGEGT. The CDR3 sequence is 13 residues long. The J segment lost 12 bases and the V segment lost 6 bases, leaving 4 bases of the junction unmatched. CDR3 region: CASSPGTSGGQFF. CDR3 nucleotide sequence: TGTGCCAGCAGCCCCGGGACTAGCGGGGGGCAGTTCTTC.

V gene TRBV4-3 combines with J gene TRBJ2-2; 7 nucleotides line up with TRBD2. The CDR3 spans 16 residues. Per germline, CDR1 LGHNA and CDR2 YSLEER. V was pared by 0 bases and J by 0 bases, with 1 base of the junction left unmatched. The CDR3 DNA reads as TGCGCCAGCAGCCAAGAAGCGGGGCCGAACACCGGGGAGCTGTTTTTT. It encodes CASSQEAGPNTGELFF.

This clonotype was picked up many times. This chain uses TRBV12-3 or TRBV12-4 with TRBJ2-2; 10 nucleotides match TRBD2. The CDR3 covers 16 residues. The V and J ends lost 7 bases and 5 bases, in that order; junction bases with no gene match: 10. CDR3 protein: CASTQKAGGPTGELFF. In DNA, the CDR3 is TGTGCCAGCACCCAGAAAGCGGGAGGGCCGACCGGGGAGCTGTTTTTT.

The rearrangement uses TRBV7-9 and TRBJ1-2, with D unclear. V was pared by 3 bases and J by 1 base, with 9 bases between. The CDR3 is made up of 14 amino acids. Germline CDR1 SEHNR, CDR2 FQNEAQ (reference sequence). Here the CDR3 reads CASSLEGLNYGYTF. CDR3 DNA sequence: TGTGCCAGCAGCTTGGAGGGTCTTAACTATGGCTACACCTTC.

This clonotype has at least ten counts. The chain has TRBV12-3 or TRBV12-4 and TRBJ2-1, with D possibly being TRBD1 (6 bases). The V end was cut by 6 bases, the J end by 1 base, with 19 bases between. This CDR3 has 17 amino acids. CDR3 protein: CASRPSGQIFSYNEQFF. In nucleotides, the CDR3 is TGTGCCAGCAGGCCCTCAGGACAGATTTTTTCCTACAATGAGCAGTTCTTC.

The chain combines TRBV29-1 with TRBJ2-1; D is uncertain. The V and J ends lost 1 base and 0 bases respectively, with 13 bases between them. Germline V gene sequence: CDR1 SQVTM, CDR2 ANQGSEA. The CDR3 totals 16 residues. The CDR3 DNA sequence: TGCAGCGTTGAAGGGTTGGCGGATAGCTCCTACAATGAGCAGTTCTTC. Translating gives CSVEGLADSSYNEQFF.

V gene TRBV9 combines with J gene TRBJ2-5; TRBD1 might be the D (5 bases). The CDR3 has 14 residues. V was clipped by 3 bases and J by 5 bases, with 14 bases between them. Looked up from germline, CDR1 is SGDLS and CDR2 is YYNGEE. CDR3 coding DNA: TGTGCCAGCAGCGATCTCGGTCAGGGTGAGACCCAGTACTTC. This translates into CASSDLGQGETQYF.

J is TRBJ2-5 and V is TRBV28, with TRBD1 matching 9 bases. CDR1 and CDR2 (germline): MDHEN, SYDVKM. The CDR3 has 19 residues. V trimming: 2 bases; J trimming: 3 bases; junction bases outside the gene matches: 16. CDR3 DNA: TGTGCCAGCAGTTTAGGGGGATTATGGACAGGGGAGGATGAAGAGACCCAGTACTTC. It yields the protein CASSLGGLWTGEDEETQYF.

Only a few counts were recorded for this clonotype. The chain joins TRBV21-1 to TRBJ2-1; TRBD2, as called in the table, went unchecked against the DNA. TRBV21-1 is designated a pseudogene. The CDR3 covers 15 residues. Here the CDR3 DNA reads TGTGCCAGCAGCAAAACATGGGAGGGCGATCCTGAGCAGTTCTTC. This translates into CASSKTWEGDPEQFF.

Notes on this clonotype: Its ends do not fully match the called genes, so a read error is possible. CDR3 bases: TGTGCCAGCAGCTCGTCGACAGGGAGCAGCAATCTGCCCCAGCATTTT. Its translation is CASSSSTGSSNLPQHF. This chain joins TRBV7-9 and TRBJ1-5, with TRBD1 matching 7 bases. This CDR3 contains 16 residues. Germline lookup yields CDR1 SEHNR and CDR2 FQNEAQ (reference sequence). Filled out from reference TRBV7-9 and TRBJ1-5, the complete variable domain reads DTGVSQNPRHKITKRGQNVTFRCDPISEHNRLYWYRQTLGQGPEFLTYFQNEAQLEKSRLLSDRFSAERPKGSFSTLEIQRTEQGDSAMYLCASSSSTGSSNLPQHFGDGTRLSIL.

This chain joins TRBV4-1 and TRBJ2-6; D remains unclear. CDR1 MGHRA and CDR2 YSYEKL come from the germline V gene. The ends were cut back, 1 base at V and 2 bases at J, with 9 bases in the middle. The CDR3 is 16 residues long. CDR3 bases: TGCGCCAGCAGCCAAGGGACCTTCGCTGGGGCCAACGTCCTGACTTTC. Protein sequence: CASSQGTFAGANVLTF.

This clonotype has only a few counts. This chain uses TRBV11-2 with TRBJ2-3; 8 nucleotides match TRBD2. J lost 2 bases, V lost 5 bases, and 21 bases had no gene match. Germline CDR1 and CDR2: SGHAT and FQNNGV. This CDR3 is built from 20 residues. CDR3 nucleotide sequence: TGTGCCAGCAGCGTGCCCGCAGCCAGAACTAGCGGAATAGTCACAGATACGCAGTATTTT. It codes for CASSVPAARTSGIVTDTQYF.